This TCR beta chain was sequenced during a study of blood T cell repertoires in COVID-19. This clone has just a few counts. Germline V gene lookup returns CDR1 MDHEN and CDR2 SYDVKM. This CDR3 contains 16 residues. Trimming at V came to 4 bases and at J to 2 bases, leaving 9 bases not matched to a gene. Assay: immunoSEQ multiplex PCR; the TCRdb copy retains only in-frame clones and omits some. The table shows 150,000 to 200,000 clones, with roughly nine tenths occurring only once. This clonotype was obtained from a woman aged 40 to 50 with acute COVID-19. The V and J genes are TRBV28 and TRBJ2-7, with 9 bases lining up with TRBD1. What was sequenced was PBMCs or T cells enriched from blood (not recorded which). The CDR3 DNA reads TGTGCCAGCAGTTCCGTTTCGACAGGGGGGACCTACGAGCAGTACTTC. Translation: CASSSVSTGGTYEQYF.